The 12 T cell receptor beta chains presented below share a single source sample, sequenced in a study of blood T cell repertoires in COVID-19. Clones were sequenced by immunoSEQ multiplex PCR, and TCRdb holds only the in-frame ones, with some missing. In the table there are around 300,000 clones, around 89% of which are singletons. Specimen: PBMCs or T cells enriched from blood (not recorded which). These TCRs come from a young woman with acute COVID-19.

This clone was detected once. The CDR3, as DNA: TGTGCCAGCAGTCTCGCCCTAGTCCCGTACTCTGGAAACACCATATATTTT. Encoded protein: CASSLALVPYSGNTIYF. The rearrangement uses TRBV28 and TRBJ1-3; no clear D. The V end was cut by 5 bases, the J end by 0 bases, with 17 bases between. The CDR3 covers 17 residues. Looked up from germline, CDR1 is MDHEN and CDR2 is SYDVKM.

The chain combines TRBV27 with TRBJ2-3; the D gene is possibly TRBD2 (5 bases). The length of the CDR3 is 16 residues. In germline, CDR1 is MNHEY, CDR2 SMNVEV (reference sequence). V lost 6 bases to trimming and J lost 2 bases, with 18 bases between them. The CDR3 loop reads CASSSRGAVFTDTQYF. The CDR3 nucleotides read TGTGCCAGCAGCTCCCGGGGAGCGGTTTTCACAGATACGCAGTATTTT.

The V call is TRBV7-9, the J call TRBJ1-2; tentative D call: TRBD1 (6 bases). Germline assignment: CDR1 SEHNR and CDR2 FQNEAQ (reference sequence). The V gene lost 5 bases and the J gene lost 2 bases, with 21 bases spanning the gap. The CDR3 consists of 17 residues. The CDR3 loop is CASSPTEEQGLNYGYTF. DNA of the CDR3: TGTGCCAGCAGCCCTACAGAGGAACAGGGCTTAAACTATGGCTACACCTTC. Based on the CDR3 plus reference TRBV7-9 and TRBJ1-2, the full variable domain is DTGVSQNPRHKITKRGQNVTFRCDPISEHNRLYWYRQTLGQGPEFLTYFQNEAQLEKSRLLSDRFSAERPKGSFSTLEIQRTEQGDSAMYLCASSPTEEQGLNYGYTFGSGTRLTVV.

In its sample, this clone was seen a few times. The rearrangement joins TRBV29-1 to TRBJ2-7; D remains unclear. Germline assignment: CDR1 SQVTM and CDR2 ANQGSEA. CDR3 length: 10 residues. Trimming took 5 bases from V and 6 from J, leaving 8 bases between them. The CDR3 is CSVRGTEQYF. Written as DNA, the CDR3 is TGCAGCGTTCGAGGAACCGAGCAGTACTTC.

This chain connects TRBV28 to TRBJ1-5, with a tentative D call TRBD1 (5 bases). V was clipped by 6 bases and J by 0 bases, with 12 bases between them. The CDR3 runs 15 residues. From germline, CDR1 is MDHEN and CDR2 SYDVKM. The CDR3: CASSLTVGSNQPQHF. CDR3 DNA sequence: TGTGCCAGCAGCCTGACAGTCGGTAGCAATCAGCCCCAGCATTTT.

Only one count was recorded for this clone. The chain employs TRBV30 and TRBJ1-2, with no clear D. The length of the CDR3 is 13 residues. Trimming stripped 1 base from V and 2 bases from J, with 8 bases between. Per germline, CDR1 GTSNPN and CDR2 SVGIG (reference sequence). The CDR3 bases are TGTGCCTGGAGTGGAGGGCGCAACTATGGCTACACCTTC. Residues: CAWSGGRNYGYTF. The entire variable domain, with the rest obtained from reference TRBV30 and TRBJ1-2, is as follows: SQTIHQWPATLVQPVGSPLSLECTVEGTSNPNLYWYRQAAGRGLQLLFYSVGIGQISSEVPQNLSASRPQDRQFILSSKKLLLSDSGFYLCAWSGGRNYGYTFGSGTRLTVV.

This rearrangement joins TRBV12-5 to TRBJ2-6, with 8 bases matching TRBD1. V gave up 5 bases and J gave up 2 bases; unmatched junction bases: 8. This CDR3 spans 17 amino acids. Per the germline V gene, CDR1 is LGHNT and CDR2 is FRNRAP. The CDR3 region is CASGDRDRPPGANVLTF. The CDR3 nucleotides are TGTGCTAGTGGTGACCGGGACAGGCCTCCTGGGGCCAACGTCCTGACTTTC. Full variable domain (outside the CDR3, taken from reference TRBV12-5 and TRBJ2-6): DARVTQTPRHKVTEMGQEVTMRCQPILGHNTVFWYRQTMMQGLELLAYFRNRAPLDDSGMPKDRFSAEMPDATLATLKIQPSEPRDSAVYFCASGDRDRPPGANVLTFGAGSRLTVL.

This clone has a handful of counts. The genes are TRBV11-2 and TRBJ1-1; D possibly corresponds to TRBD1 (6 bases). Germline values: CDR1 SGHAT, CDR2 FQNNGV. The V end lost 1 base, the J end lost 9 bases, and 27 bases lay between the germline ends. This CDR3 is built from 18 residues. The CDR3 DNA sequence: TGTGCCAGCAGCTTAGCCCTAGACCCAGGGGCTCGGAAAGATAAAGCTTTCTTT. Protein: CASSLALDPGARKDKAFF.

This chain connects TRBV18 to TRBJ1-1; TRBD1 matches at 9 bases. V shed 3 bases, J shed 3 bases, and the junction held 5 bases outside the gene matches. The CDR3 runs to 15 residues. Per the germline V gene, CDR1 is KGHSH and CDR2 is LQKENI. CDR3 in DNA: TGTGCCAGCTCACCTTTGGACAGGGGCCACACTGAAGCTTTCTTT. It specifies CASSPLDRGHTEAFF.

V and J are TRBV4-2 and TRBJ2-1; 14 positions match TRBD2. V gave up 1 base and J gave up 5 bases; unmatched junction bases: 10. CDR1 is LGHNA, CDR2 YNFKEQ, per germline. This CDR3 region has 19 residues. This chain's CDR3 is CASSQAQGLAGVSHNEQFF. The CDR3 DNA is TGTGCCAGCAGCCAAGCCCAGGGACTAGCGGGAGTATCCCACAATGAGCAGTTCTTC.

The chain has TRBV6-4 and TRBJ2-3, with 7 bases that match TRBD2. V shed 3 bases and J 5 bases; nucleotides not matched to a gene: 8. Germline CDR1 MRHNA, CDR2 SNTAGT. This CDR3 has 15 residues. The CDR3 spells CASSEDGRRVDTQYF. The CDR3 DNA follows: TGTGCCAGCAGTGAAGACGGGAGGAGGGTAGATACGCAGTATTTT.

The rearrangement links TRBV12-3 or TRBV12-4 to TRBJ1-1, with a weak D call TRBD1 (5 bases). The CDR3 loop spans 13 amino acids. Deletions cut 3 bases from V and 3 bases from J, with 8 bases between. CDR3 region: CASSLARDTEAFF. The CDR3 DNA is TGTGCCAGCAGTTTGGCCAGGGACACTGAAGCTTTCTTT.